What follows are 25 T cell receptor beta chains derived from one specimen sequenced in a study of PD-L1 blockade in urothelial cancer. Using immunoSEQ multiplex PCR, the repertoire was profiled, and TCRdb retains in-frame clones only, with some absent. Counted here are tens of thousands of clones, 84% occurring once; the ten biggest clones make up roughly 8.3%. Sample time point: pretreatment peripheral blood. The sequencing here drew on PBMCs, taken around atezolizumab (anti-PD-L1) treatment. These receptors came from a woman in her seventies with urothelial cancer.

CDR3 nucleotides: TGCGCCAGCAGCCAAGGGTACAGTGGTGCGGAGACCCAGTACTTC. Encoded protein: CASSQGYSGAETQYF. This chain uses TRBV4-1 with TRBJ2-5; D unresolved. CDR3 length: 15 residues. V was clipped by 1 base and J by 5 bases, with 14 bases between them. Germline V gene data show CDR1 as MGHRA and CDR2 as YSYEKL.

CDR3 nucleotides: TGTGCCAGCAGCCCCGGGAAGGGGACAGGGACCACTCACAATGAGCAGTTCTTC. This gives the protein CASSPGKGTGTTHNEQFF. This chain uses TRBV21-1 with TRBJ2-1; the table names TRBD1, a call not compared with the DNA. TRBV21-1 is listed as a pseudogene. This CDR3 is 18 amino acids long.

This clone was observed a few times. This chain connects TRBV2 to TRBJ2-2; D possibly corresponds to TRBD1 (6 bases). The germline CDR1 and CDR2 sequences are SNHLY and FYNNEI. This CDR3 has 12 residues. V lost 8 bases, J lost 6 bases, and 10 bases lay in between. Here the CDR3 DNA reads TGTGCCAGCCAACAGGGCCCCGGGGAGCTGTTTTTT. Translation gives CASQQGPGELFF. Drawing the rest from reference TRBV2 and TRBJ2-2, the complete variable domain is EPEVTQTPSHQVTQMGQEVILRCVPISNHLYFYWYRQILGQKVEFLVSFYNNEISEKSEIFDDQFSVERPDGSNFTLKIRSTKLEDSAMYFCASQQGPGELFFGEGSRLTVL.

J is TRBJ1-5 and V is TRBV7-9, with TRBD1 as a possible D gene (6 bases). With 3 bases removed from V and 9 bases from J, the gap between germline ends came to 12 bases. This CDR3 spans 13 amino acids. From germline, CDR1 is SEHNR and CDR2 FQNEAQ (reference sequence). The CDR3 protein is CASSLGASGPQHF. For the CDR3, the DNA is TGTGCCAGCAGCTTGGGGGCCTCGGGGCCCCAGCATTTT.

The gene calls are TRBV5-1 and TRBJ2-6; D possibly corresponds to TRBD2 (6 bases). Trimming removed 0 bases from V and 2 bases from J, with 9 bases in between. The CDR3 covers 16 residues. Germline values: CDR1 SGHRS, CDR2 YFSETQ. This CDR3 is CASSLGRGAGANVLTF. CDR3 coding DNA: TGCGCCAGCAGCTTGGGCCGCGGGGCTGGGGCCAACGTCCTGACTTTC. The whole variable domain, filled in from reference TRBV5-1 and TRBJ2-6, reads KAGVTQTPRYLIKTRGQQVTLSCSPISGHRSVSWYQQTPGQGLQFLFEYFSETQRNKGNFPGRFSGRQFSNSRSEMNVSTLELGDSALYLCASSLGRGAGANVLTFGAGSRLTVL.

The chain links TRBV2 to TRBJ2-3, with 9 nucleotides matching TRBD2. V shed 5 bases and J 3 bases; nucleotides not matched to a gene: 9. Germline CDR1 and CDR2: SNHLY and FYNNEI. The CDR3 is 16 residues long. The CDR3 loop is CASSTPGLAQTDTQYF. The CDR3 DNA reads TGTGCCAGCAGTACCCCGGGACTAGCACAAACAGATACGCAGTATTTT.

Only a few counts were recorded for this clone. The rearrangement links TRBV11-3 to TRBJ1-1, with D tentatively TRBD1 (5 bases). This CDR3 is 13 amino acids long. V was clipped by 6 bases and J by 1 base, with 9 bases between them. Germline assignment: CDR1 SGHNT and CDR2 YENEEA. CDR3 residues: CASRGDGNTEAFF. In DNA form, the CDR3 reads TGTGCCAGCAGAGGGGATGGGAACACTGAAGCTTTCTTT.

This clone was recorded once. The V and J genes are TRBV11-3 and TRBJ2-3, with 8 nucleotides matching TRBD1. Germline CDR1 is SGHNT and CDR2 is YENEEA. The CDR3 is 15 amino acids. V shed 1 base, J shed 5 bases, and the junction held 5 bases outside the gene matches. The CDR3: CASSLGTGNGDTQYF. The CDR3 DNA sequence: TGTGCCAGCAGCTTAGGGACAGGGAACGGAGATACGCAGTATTTT. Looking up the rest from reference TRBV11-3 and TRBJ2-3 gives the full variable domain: EAGVVQSPRYKIIEKKQPVAFWCNPISGHNTLYWYLQNLGQGPELLIRYENEEAVDDSQLPKDRFSAERLKGVDSTLKIQPAELGDSAVYLCASSLGTGNGDTQYFGPGTRLTVL.

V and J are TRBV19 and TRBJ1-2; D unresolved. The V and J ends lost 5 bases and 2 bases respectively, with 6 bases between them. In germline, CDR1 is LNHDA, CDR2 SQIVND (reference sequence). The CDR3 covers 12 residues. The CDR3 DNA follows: TGTGCCAGTAGTGACACCAACTATGGCTACACCTTC. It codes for CASSDTNYGYTF.

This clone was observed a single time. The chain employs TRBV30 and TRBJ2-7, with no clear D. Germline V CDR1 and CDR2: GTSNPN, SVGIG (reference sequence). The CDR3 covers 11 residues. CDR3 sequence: CAVAGSYEQYF. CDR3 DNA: TGTGCGGTGGCAGGCTCCTACGAGCAGTACTTC.

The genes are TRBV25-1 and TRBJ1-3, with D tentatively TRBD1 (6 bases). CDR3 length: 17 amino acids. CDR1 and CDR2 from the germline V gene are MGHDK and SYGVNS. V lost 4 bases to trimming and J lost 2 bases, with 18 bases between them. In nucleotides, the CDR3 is TGTGCCAGCAGTGGAGCTACAGGACAGAAGGCTGGAAACACCATATATTTT. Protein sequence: CASSGATGQKAGNTIYF.

The DNA for the CDR3 is TGTGCCAGCAGCTCCAAGCGGGAGTTCCAAGAGACCCAGTACTTC. Its translation is CASSSKREFQETQYF. The rearrangement links TRBV11-1 to TRBJ2-5, with TRBD2 matching over 8 bases. CDR3 size: 15 residues. Germline loops: CDR1 SGHAT, CDR2 FQDESV (reference sequence). V lost 4 bases, J lost 1 base, and 5 bases stayed unmatched.

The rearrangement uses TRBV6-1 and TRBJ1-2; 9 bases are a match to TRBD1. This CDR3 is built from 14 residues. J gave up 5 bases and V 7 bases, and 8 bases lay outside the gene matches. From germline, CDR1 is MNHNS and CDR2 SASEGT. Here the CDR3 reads CASNQDRGRYGYTF. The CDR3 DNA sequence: TGTGCCAGCAACCAAGACAGGGGGAGATATGGCTACACCTTC.

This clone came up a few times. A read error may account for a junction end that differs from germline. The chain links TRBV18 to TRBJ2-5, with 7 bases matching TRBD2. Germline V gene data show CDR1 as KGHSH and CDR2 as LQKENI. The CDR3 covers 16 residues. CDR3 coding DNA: TGTGCCAGCTCACCACGCGCGGGGGAGCTGCAAGGGACCCAGTACTTC. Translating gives CASSPRAGELQGTQYF.

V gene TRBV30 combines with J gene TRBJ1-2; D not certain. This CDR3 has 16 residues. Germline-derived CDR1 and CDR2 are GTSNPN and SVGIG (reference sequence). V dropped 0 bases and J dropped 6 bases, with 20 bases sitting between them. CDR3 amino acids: CAWSVLGEVGYDGYTF. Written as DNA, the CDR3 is TGTGCCTGGAGTGTACTCGGTGAGGTGGGTTACGATGGCTACACCTTC.

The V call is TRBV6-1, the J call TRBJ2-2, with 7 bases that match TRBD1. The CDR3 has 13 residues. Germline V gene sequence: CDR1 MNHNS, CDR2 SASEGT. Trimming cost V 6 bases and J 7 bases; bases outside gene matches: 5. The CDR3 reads CASRDWDSGELFF. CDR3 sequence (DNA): TGTGCCAGCAGGGATTGGGACAGCGGGGAGCTGTTTTTT.

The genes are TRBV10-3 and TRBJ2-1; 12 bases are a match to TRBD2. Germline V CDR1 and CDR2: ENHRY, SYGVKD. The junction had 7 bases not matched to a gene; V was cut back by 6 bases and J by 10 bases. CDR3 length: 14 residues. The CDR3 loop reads CAISRLAGDTEQFF. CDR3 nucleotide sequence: TGTGCCATCAGCCGACTAGCGGGAGATACCGAGCAGTTCTTC.

CDR3 sequence (DNA): TGTGCCAGCAGAAGACAGGGGTCGGCTCAGCCCCAGCATTTT. Translating gives CASRRQGSAQPQHF. The rearrangement links TRBV28 to TRBJ1-5, with TRBD1 matching 8 bases. V gave up 6 bases and J gave up 6 bases; unmatched junction bases: 7. The CDR3 consists of 14 residues. The germline V gene encodes CDR1 MDHEN and CDR2 SYDVKM.

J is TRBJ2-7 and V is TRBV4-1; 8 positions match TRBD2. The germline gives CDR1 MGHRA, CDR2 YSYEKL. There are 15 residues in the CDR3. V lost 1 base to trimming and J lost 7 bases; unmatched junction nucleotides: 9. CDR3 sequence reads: CASSQVTGGPWEQYF. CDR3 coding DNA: TGCGCCAGCAGCCAAGTAACGGGGGGGCCTTGGGAGCAGTACTTC.

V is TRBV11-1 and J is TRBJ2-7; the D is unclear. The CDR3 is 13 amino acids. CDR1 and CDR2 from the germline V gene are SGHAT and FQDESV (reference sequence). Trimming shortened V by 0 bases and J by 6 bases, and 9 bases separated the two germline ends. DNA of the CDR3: TGTGCCAGCAGCTTAGCGCTTGACTCCGAGCAGTACTTC. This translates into CASSLALDSEQYF.

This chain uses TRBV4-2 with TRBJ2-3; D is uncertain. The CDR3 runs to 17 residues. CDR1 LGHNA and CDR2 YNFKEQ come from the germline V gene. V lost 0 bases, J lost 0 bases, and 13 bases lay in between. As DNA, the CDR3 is TGTGCCAGCAGCCAAGATCTACGCTCCCGAAGCACAGATACGCAGTATTTT. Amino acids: CASSQDLRSRSTDTQYF.

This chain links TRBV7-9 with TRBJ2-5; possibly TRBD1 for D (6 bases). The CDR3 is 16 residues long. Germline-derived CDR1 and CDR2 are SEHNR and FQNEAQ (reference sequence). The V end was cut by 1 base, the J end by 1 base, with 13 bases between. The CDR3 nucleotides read TGTGCCAGCAGCTTAGGAGACAGGCACTCCCAAGAGACCCAGTACTTC. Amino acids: CASSLGDRHSQETQYF.

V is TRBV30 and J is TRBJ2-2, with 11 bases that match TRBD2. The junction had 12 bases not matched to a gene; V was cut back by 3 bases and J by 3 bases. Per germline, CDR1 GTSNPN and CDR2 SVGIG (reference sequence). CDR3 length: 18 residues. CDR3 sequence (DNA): TGTGCCTGGAGAGATTATAGCGGGAGGGCCGCGTACACCGGGGAGCTGTTTTTT. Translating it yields CAWRDYSGRAAYTGELFF. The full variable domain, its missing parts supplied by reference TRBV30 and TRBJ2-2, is SQTIHQWPATLVQPVGSPLSLECTVEGTSNPNLYWYRQAAGRGLQLLFYSVGIGQISSEVPQNLSASRPQDRQFILSSKKLLLSDSGFYLCAWRDYSGRAAYTGELFFGEGSRLTVL.

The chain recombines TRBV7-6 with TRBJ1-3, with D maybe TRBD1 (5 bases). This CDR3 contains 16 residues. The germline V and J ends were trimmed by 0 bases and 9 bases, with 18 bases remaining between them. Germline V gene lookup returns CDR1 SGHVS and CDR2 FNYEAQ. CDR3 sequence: CASSLAGRGAHATIYF. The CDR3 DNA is TGTGCCAGCAGCTTAGCAGGGCGCGGGGCCCATGCCACCATATATTTT. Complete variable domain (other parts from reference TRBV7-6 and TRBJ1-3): GAGVSQSPRYKVTKRGQDVALRCDPISGHVSLYWYRQALGQGPEFLTYFNYEAQQDKSGLPNDRFSAERPEGSISTLTIQRTEQRDSAMYRCASSLAGRGAHATIYFGEGSWLTVV.

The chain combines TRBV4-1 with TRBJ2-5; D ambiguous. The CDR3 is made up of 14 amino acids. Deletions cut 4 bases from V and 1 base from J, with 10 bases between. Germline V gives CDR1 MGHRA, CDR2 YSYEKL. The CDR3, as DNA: TGCGCCAGCAGCCCCGCCAGATTCCAAGAGACCCAGTACTTC. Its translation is CASSPARFQETQYF.